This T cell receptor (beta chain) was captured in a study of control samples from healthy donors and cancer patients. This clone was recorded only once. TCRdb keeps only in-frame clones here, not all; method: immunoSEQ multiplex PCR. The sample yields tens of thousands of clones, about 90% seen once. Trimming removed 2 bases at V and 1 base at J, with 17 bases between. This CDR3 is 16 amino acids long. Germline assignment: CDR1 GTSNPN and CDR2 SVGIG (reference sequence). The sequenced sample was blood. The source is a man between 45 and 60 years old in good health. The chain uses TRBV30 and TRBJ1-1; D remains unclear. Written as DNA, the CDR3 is TGTGCCTGGAGTCAAGGTCGGGTAGGCTGGAACACTGAAGCTTTCTTT. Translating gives CAWSQGRVGWNTEAFF.